The 9 T cell receptor beta chains listed next were all sequenced from one sample in a study of beta chain features in type 1 diabetes (dated by TCRdb to the late 2010s). The library was prepared using the immunoSEQ multiplex PCR assay. All of the isolated RNA was reverse transcribed with the High Capacity cDNA Reverse Transcription Kit, so expressed TCRB transcripts were sequenced. TCRdb took over this immuneACCESS table, retaining in-frame rearrangements with V and J assigned. Such tables are incomplete; in checked studies, under half of the missing clones stem from an unresolved V gene, and the remainder is unexplained. The sample table lists roughly 330,000 clones, 9.5% to 11% of them with a count of one. The ten biggest clones cover roughly 0.016% of the sample. Sample: naive CD4+ T cells from blood. The intended sense of this specimen's cell subset or site label: true naive CD4+ T cells. Receptors originate from a woman aged 25 to 39 in good health.

V usage is TRBV30 and J usage is TRBJ2-1, with D possibly TRBD1 on 6 matching bases. Between the trimmed V and J ends, which lost 5 bases and 2 bases, there was a span of 13 bases. The CDR3 spans 14 residues. Germline CDR1 and CDR2: GTSNPN and SVGIG (reference sequence). CDR3 bases: TGTGCCTGGGGGGGACATAATCCCTACAATGAGCAGTTCTTC. Its protein product is CAWGGHNPYNEQFF. Supplemented by reference TRBV30 and TRBJ2-1, the full variable domain reads SQTIHQWPATLVQPVGSPLSLECTVEGTSNPNLYWYRQAAGRGLQLLFYSVGIGQISSEVPQNLSASRPQDRQFILSSKKLLLSDSGFYLCAWGGHNPYNEQFFGPGTRLTVL.

This clone was recorded a few times. J is TRBJ2-5 and V is TRBV4-3; 9 bases align to TRBD2. Germline trimming cut 11 bases from V and 2 bases from J; bases unmatched to any gene: 9. The germline V gene has CDR1 LGHNA and CDR2 YSLEER. This CDR3 region has 14 residues. The CDR3 sequence: CASTEGLAQETQYF. The CDR3 coding sequence is TGCGCCTCCACCGAGGGACTAGCACAAGAGACCCAGTACTTC.

The sample holds a few counts of this clone. This chain joins TRBV6-5 and TRBJ1-1; 8 nucleotides agree with TRBD1. Trimming took 10 bases from V and 5 from J; bases not matched to a gene: 3. In germline, CDR1 is MNHEY, CDR2 SVGAGI. The CDR3 runs to 11 residues. The CDR3 spells CATRQGTEAFF. In DNA form, the CDR3 reads TGTGCCACCAGACAGGGGACTGAAGCTTTCTTT.

This clone was found a few times. This chain uses TRBV11-2 with TRBJ2-5, with D possibly TRBD1 on 5 matching bases. Germline V gene data show CDR1 as SGHAT and CDR2 as FQNNGV. V was shortened by 5 bases and J by 1 base, with 8 bases between the two germline ends. CDR3 length equals 13 residues. The DNA for the CDR3 is TGTGCCAGCAGCCCAGGGTTCCAAGAGACCCAGTACTTC. This translates into CASSPGFQETQYF.

The gene calls are TRBV29-1 and TRBJ2-5, with 8 bases aligning to TRBD1. Germline CDR1 and CDR2: SQVTM and ANQGSEA. V trimming: 4 bases; J trimming: 5 bases; junction bases outside the gene matches: 9. CDR3 length equals 14 residues. The CDR3 nucleotides are TGCAGCGTTGGACCCAGGGGGCGGGACGAGACCCAGTACTTC. This sequence encodes CSVGPRGRDETQYF.

The sample holds a few counts of this clone. This chain uses TRBV6-5 with TRBJ1-1; D may be TRBD1 (5 bases). Looked up from germline, CDR1 is MNHEY and CDR2 is SVGAGI. This CDR3 has 12 residues. Trimming pared 6 bases from V and 4 bases from J, leaving 9 bases between. CDR3 protein: CASSRVGTEAFF. In DNA form, the CDR3 reads TGTGCCAGCAGCAGGGTCGGCACTGAAGCTTTCTTT.

This clone was recorded a few times. The chain links TRBV30 to TRBJ2-3; TRBD2 matches at 15 bases. The CDR3 contains 15 residues. Unmatched junction bases numbered 7, after V lost 7 bases and J lost 5 bases. Germline CDR1 GTSNPN, CDR2 SVGIG (reference sequence). The CDR3 DNA follows: TGTGCCTTCACAATGGGACTAGCGGGAGGAGATACGCAGTATTTT. Encoded protein: CAFTMGLAGGDTQYF.

V and J are TRBV9 and TRBJ2-1; 13 bases align to TRBD2. Germline V gene lookup returns CDR1 SGDLS and CDR2 YYNGEE. The CDR3 totals 16 residues. V was clipped by 0 bases and J by 10 bases; unmatched bases: 7. DNA for the CDR3: TGTGCCAGCAGCGTAGTTGGACTAGCGGGAGAAGGCGAGCAGTTCTTC. Translated: CASSVVGLAGEGEQFF. The full variable domain, its missing parts supplied by reference TRBV9 and TRBJ2-1, is DSGVTQTPKHLITATGQRVTLRCSPRSGDLSVYWYQQSLDQGLQFLIQYYNGEERAKGNILERFSAQQFPDLHSELNLSSLELGDSALYFCASSVVGLAGEGEQFFGPGTRLTVL.

This clone was recorded a few times. This chain links TRBV19 with TRBJ2-1, with 9 bases aligning to TRBD2. The CDR3 spans 14 residues. The germline CDR1 and CDR2 sequences are LNHDA and SQIVND (reference sequence). The J segment lost 6 bases and the V segment lost 6 bases, leaving 6 bases of the junction unmatched. CDR3 bases: TGTGCCAGTAGCTCGGGACTAGCTTTCAATGAGCAGTTCTTC. Translated, it gives CASSSGLAFNEQFF. Full variable domain (outside the CDR3, taken from reference TRBV19 and TRBJ2-1): DGGITQSPKYLFRKEGQNVTLSCEQNLNHDAMYWYRQDPGQGLRLIYYSQIVNDFQKGDIAEGYSVSREKKESFPLTVTSAQKNPTAFYLCASSSGLAFNEQFFGPGTRLTVL.